This record covers a single TCR beta chain. Its antigen is unknown. CDR3 length equals 11 residues. Deletions cut 5 bases from V and 10 bases from J, with 10 bases between. This record comes from a study of identical twins. Findings and limits, study-wide: Insertions ran lower in abundant cord blood beta clonotypes, though not in memory repertoires.

Template switching added a universal primer site, and cDNA bore unique molecular identifiers. MiXCR, run by TCRdb on the 5' RACE reads, gives a single entry per CDR3 protein. The sample lists some 500,000 distinct CDR3 sequences, just under 10% seen once, with around 3.2% in the top ten. The sample was also linked to a second study, of yellow fever vaccine responses in identical twins. That source notes: On the reported evidence, twins' vaccine T cell responses seemed partly convergent and partly personalized.

The rearrangement links TRBV12-3 or TRBV12-4 to TRBJ2-3; D tentatively fits TRBD1 or TRBD2 (7 bases each). The sample was PBMCs. This clonotype originated in a woman aged 18-30 years in good health. CDR3 in amino acids: CASSPGGAQYF. CDR3 DNA: TGTGCCAGCAGTCCAGGGGGGGCGCAGTATTTT.